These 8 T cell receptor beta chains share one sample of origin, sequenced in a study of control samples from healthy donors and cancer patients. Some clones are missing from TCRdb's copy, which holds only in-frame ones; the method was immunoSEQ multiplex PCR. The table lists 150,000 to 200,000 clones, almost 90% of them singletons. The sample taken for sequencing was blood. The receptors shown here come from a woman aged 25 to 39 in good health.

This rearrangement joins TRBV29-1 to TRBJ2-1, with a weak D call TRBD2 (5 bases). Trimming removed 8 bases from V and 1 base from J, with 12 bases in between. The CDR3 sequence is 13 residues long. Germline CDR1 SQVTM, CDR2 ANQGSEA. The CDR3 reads CSSRPGSYNEQFF. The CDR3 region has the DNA TGCAGCTCTCGGCCGGGATCCTACAATGAGCAGTTCTTC.

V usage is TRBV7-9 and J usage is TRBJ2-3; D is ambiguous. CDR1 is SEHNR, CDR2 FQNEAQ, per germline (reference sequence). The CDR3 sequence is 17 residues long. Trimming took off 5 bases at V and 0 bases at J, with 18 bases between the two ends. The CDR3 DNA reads TGTGCCAGCAGCCCAGACCGTTCTCCCATTAGCACAGATACGCAGTATTTT. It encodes CASSPDRSPISTDTQYF.

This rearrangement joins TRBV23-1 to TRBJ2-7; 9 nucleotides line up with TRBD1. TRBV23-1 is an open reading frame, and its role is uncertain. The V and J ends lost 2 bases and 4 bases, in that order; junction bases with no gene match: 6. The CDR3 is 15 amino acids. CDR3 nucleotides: TGCGCCAGCAGTCAACCCGGACAGGGGCGGTACGAGCAGTACTTC. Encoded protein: CASSQPGQGRYEQYF.

CDR3 residues: CASSIRLRNFVNTEAFF. The CDR3 DNA reads as TGTGCCAGTAGTATCAGGTTGCGGAATTTTGTGAACACTGAAGCTTTCTTT. The chain combines TRBV19 with TRBJ1-1; unclear D gene. Germline CDR1 reads LNHDA; CDR2 reads SQIVND (reference sequence). V lost 3 bases and J lost 0, with 17 bases in between. This CDR3 spans 17 amino acids.

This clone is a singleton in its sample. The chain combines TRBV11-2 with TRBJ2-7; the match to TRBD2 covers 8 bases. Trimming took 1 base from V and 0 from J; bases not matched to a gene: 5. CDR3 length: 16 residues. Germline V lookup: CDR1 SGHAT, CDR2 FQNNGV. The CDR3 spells CASSLGRTSSSYEQYV. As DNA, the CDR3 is TGTGCCAGCAGCTTAGGACGGACTAGCAGCTCCTACGAGCAGTACGTC.

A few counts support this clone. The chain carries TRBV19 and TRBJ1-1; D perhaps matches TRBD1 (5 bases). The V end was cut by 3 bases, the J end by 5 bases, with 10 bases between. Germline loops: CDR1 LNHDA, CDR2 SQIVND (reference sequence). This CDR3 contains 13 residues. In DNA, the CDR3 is TGTGCCAGTAGTATGGGTGGGGGAACTGAAGCTTTCTTT. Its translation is CASSMGGGTEAFF.

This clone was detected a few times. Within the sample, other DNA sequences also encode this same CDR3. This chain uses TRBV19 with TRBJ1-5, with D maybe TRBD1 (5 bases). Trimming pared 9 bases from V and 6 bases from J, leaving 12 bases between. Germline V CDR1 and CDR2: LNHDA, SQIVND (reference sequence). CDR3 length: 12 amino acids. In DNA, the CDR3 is TGTGCCAGCAAAACAGGATCTCAGCCCCAGCATTTT. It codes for CASKTGSQPQHF.

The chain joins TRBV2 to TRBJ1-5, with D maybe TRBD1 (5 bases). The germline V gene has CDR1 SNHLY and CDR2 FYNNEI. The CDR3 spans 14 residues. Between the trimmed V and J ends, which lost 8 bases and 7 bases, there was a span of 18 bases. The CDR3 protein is CASDVRGHQQPQHF. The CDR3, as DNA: TGTGCCAGCGATGTCCGGGGCCACCAACAGCCCCAGCATTTT.